The T cell receptor (beta chain) under discussion was sequenced for a study of blood T cell repertoires in COVID-19 (dated by TCRdb to 2018 to 2021). For the wider study: Samples covering the acute and convalescent phases of COVID-19 were provided by collaborators in the United States, Italy and Spain. The material from the prospective study consisted of cDNA or gDNA derived from T cells, B-cell-depleted T cells, or PBMCs. Deeply sampled blood TCRbeta repertoires from subjects exposed to, actively infected with, or recovered from COVID-19 were included in the dataset. The repertoires were released in a freely available public database intended as a resource for research on the immune response to SARS-CoV-2. Samples were obtained from the ongoing ImmuneRACE study (first 160 participants) and from some 1,200 subjects provided by 6 global collaborators. Nearly every sample came with metadata listing a de-identified subject ID, COVID-19 status, age in years and sex. Where available, HLA class I and class II types were obtained from metadata supplied by the sample provider rather than from assay-based typing.

In the prospective study, participants were about 18 to 90 years old, resided in about two dozen geographic areas of the United States, and were enrolled through a virtual design. Cohort assignment in the prospective study relied on participant-reported clinical history from a screening survey and a study questionnaire. Each participant in the prospective study had whole blood, serum and a nasopharyngeal or oropharyngeal swab collected by mobile phlebotomists. Additional blood draws and questionnaires over a roughly two-month period could optionally be provided by prospective study participants. Before DNA extraction, blood samples from the prospective study were shipped at room temperature or frozen. TCRbeta CDR3 regions were amplified from genomic DNA using the immunoSEQ Assay, a bias-controlled multiplex PCR. Concerning the study's data processing: Nucleated cell counts per sample were estimated from amplification of reference gene primers within the assay. Sequence reads were collapsed and filtered to measure the absolute abundance of every unique TCRbeta CDR3 rearrangement. For each sample, productive Simpson clonality was calculated as the square root of Simpson's diversity index over productive rearrangements. TCRdb re-hosts the immuneACCESS table, in-frame sequences only. Its copies lack some clones; in the studies checked, an unresolved V gene accounts for under half of them, and the cause for the rest is not known. The V and J calls and clone size were taken over from that table, and D and trimming were inferred from the DNA. The sample profile shows some 170,000 clones; roughly nine tenths of them were found once. The leading ten clones occupy 1% to 1.5% of the sample.

Study-wide findings and limitations: The quantity of clinical and demographic metadata differed by source and by participant and was supplied without curation.

Deletion took 6 bases off V and 9 bases off J, with a span of 9 bases between the germline ends. Reading from cysteine to phenylalanine, the CDR3 counts 12 amino acids. Only the CDR3 DNA stays, 36 bases, in frame from base 1. This clone was observed once. No antigen is known for it. Qualities for individual bases were not recorded, and no much larger clone is one base off. Input material: PBMCs or T cells enriched from blood (not recorded which). The clonotype originates from a human donor with acute COVID-19. The donor label of this sample is uncertain. The chain couples TRBV12-3 or TRBV12-4 to TRBJ1-6; possibly the D gene is TRBD1, per 6 matching bases. DNA sequence: TGTGCCAGCAGGTCACAGGGTTCACCCCTCCACTTT. This translates into CASRSQGSPLHF.